This T cell receptor (beta chain) was identified in a study of T cell changes during pregnancy in multiple sclerosis. The V segment lost 4 bases and the J segment 2 bases; nucleotides outside the gene matches: 5. CDR3 length: 15 residues. The germline CDR1 and CDR2 sequences are SGHAT and FQDESV (reference sequence). Produced via immunoSEQ multiplex PCR; TCRdb's table is partial and in-frame only. The data contain tens of thousands of clones, roughly 90% of them seen just once; the ten biggest clones take up approximately 5%. Within the sample, this clone is large (0.1 to 1%). The chain couples TRBV11-1 to TRBJ2-3; 8 bases fit TRBD1. This specimen consisted of CD8+ T cells from peripheral blood mononuclear cells, obtained in the third trimester of pregnancy. The clonotype comes from a female donor with multiple sclerosis, enrolled in a pregnancy study. CDR3 in DNA: TGTGCCAGCAGCTCAGGGGGCGCACACACAGATACGCAGTATTTT. This codes for CASSSGGAHTDTQYF.